The following is a T cell receptor beta chain sequence with its context. The antigen is undetermined. RNA-based 3' RACE libraries used unique molecular identifiers. In TCRdb, the 3' RACE reads were re-called with MiXCR into one record per CDR3 protein. There are about 40,000 distinct CDR3 sequences in the sample; about 6.5% occur only once, and roughly 1% lies in the top ten. This sample is part of a study of HIV-infected children after antiretroviral therapy interruption. Study context: Most participating children were previously exposed to EBV and CMV. Samples from the continuous-treatment group were taken at weeks 0, 48 and 150. Interruption-arm samples span weeks 0, 12, interruption end (24 or 48), and about 3 years post-study.

The treatment: PENTA 11 planned treatment interruption arm or continuous ART arm. Overall study results and limits: Some non-naive CD45RA+ T cells might be present among sorted naive cells.

CDR1 is MNHNS and CDR2 is SASEGT in the germline V gene. The CDR3 has 13 amino acids. V lost 5 bases and J 0 bases, leaving 8 bases between the germline ends. This sequence joins TRBV6-1 and TRBJ2-7, with D possibly TRBD2 on 5 matching bases. The TCR was taken from a pool of human donors with HIV. The sequencing used CD45RA+ CD4+ T cells from PBMCs, pooled from several time points, collected from a donor given antiretroviral therapy, either interrupted or continuous. Subset indicated: naive CD4+ CD45RA+ CD45RO- T cells. The CDR3 loop is CASSTSGSYEQYF. In nucleotides, the CDR3 is TGTGCCAGCAGTACCAGCGGCTCCTACGAGCAGTACTTC.